A selection of T cell receptor beta chains follows, all from one sample in a study of blood T cell repertoires in COVID-19. Clones were sequenced by immunoSEQ multiplex PCR, and TCRdb holds only the in-frame ones, with some missing. The sample yields 55,000 to 65,000 clones, about 90% seen once. The sample was peripheral blood. Receptors were obtained from a man aged 55-75 years with acute or convalescent COVID-19. Each CDR3 is given with its conserved first and last residue. A D gene is named only where the DNA matches it firmly. Size values are once, few and many counts, or a class for expanded clones, and some rows have none.

V gene: TRBV2; J gene: TRBJ1-3; clone size: .; D gene: .; CDR3 DNA: TGTGCCAGCAGTGACAACATCGGAAACACCATATATTTT; CDR3 protein: CASSDNIGNTIYF
V gene: TRBV11-2; J gene: TRBJ2-5; clone size: .; D gene: .; CDR3 DNA: TGTGCCAGCAGCTCAAGGGGGACCCAGTACTTC; CDR3 protein: CASSSRGTQYF
V gene: TRBV7-9; J gene: TRBJ2-2; clone size: .; D gene: .; CDR3 DNA: TGTGCCAGCAGCTTACTAAGGCGGCAGACCGGGGAGCTGTTTTTT; CDR3 protein: CASSLLRRQTGELFF
V gene: TRBV5-6; J gene: TRBJ2-6; clone size: .; D gene: .; CDR3 DNA: TGTGCCAGCAGCTTGGATGCGGCTGGGGCCAACGTCCTGACTTTC; CDR3 protein: CASSLDAAGANVLTF
V gene: TRBV29-1; J gene: TRBJ1-2; clone size: .; D gene: .; CDR3 DNA: TGCAGCGTTGAACAGGACAGATTCTATGGCTACACCTTC; CDR3 protein: CSVEQDRFYGYTF
V gene: TRBV28; J gene: TRBJ1-1; clone size: .; D gene: TRBD1; CDR3 DNA: TGTGCCAGCAGTTTAGTTCAGGGGGGCACTGAAGCTTTCTTT; CDR3 protein: CASSLVQGGTEAFF
V gene: TRBV18; J gene: TRBJ2-1; clone size: .; D gene: .; CDR3 DNA: TGTGCCAGCTCCCACCGGGACACTTACAATGAGCAGTTCTTC; CDR3 protein: CASSHRDTYNEQFF
V gene: TRBV5-1; J gene: TRBJ1-3; clone size: once; D gene: TRBD1; CDR3 DNA: TGCGCCAGCAGCGCCGGGACAGGGACTGGAAACACCATATATTTT; CDR3 protein: CASSAGTGTGNTIYF
V gene: TRBV27; J gene: TRBJ2-7; clone size: once; D gene: TRBD1; CDR3 DNA: TGTGCCAGCAGAACCGGGACAGGGTCGAGCGAGCAGTACTTC; CDR3 protein: CASRTGTGSSEQYF
V gene: TRBV10-1; J gene: TRBJ2-7; clone size: .; D gene: .; CDR3 DNA: TGCGCCAGCGTGGTGACCGAAGGTGCGGGGACGTCGGGGTACGAGCAGTACTTC; CDR3 protein: CASVVTEGAGTSGYEQYF
V gene: TRBV28; J gene: TRBJ1-1; clone size: .; D gene: .; CDR3 DNA: TGTGCCAGCAGTTTAATGGCAGGGCAGAACACTGAAGCTTTCTTT; CDR3 protein: CASSLMAGQNTEAFF
V gene: TRBV28; J gene: TRBJ2-7; clone size: .; D gene: .; CDR3 DNA: TGTGCCAGCAGTTTCCAATCCTACGAGCAGTACTTC; CDR3 protein: CASSFQSYEQYF
V gene: TRBV6-5; J gene: TRBJ2-7; clone size: .; D gene: TRBD2; CDR3 DNA: TGTGCCAGCAGTTACAGGACTAGCGGGAGCTACGAGCAGTACTTC; CDR3 protein: CASSYRTSGSYEQYF
V gene: TRBV27; J gene: TRBJ2-3; clone size: .; D gene: .; CDR3 DNA: TGTGCCAGCAGCGAGCGGACTAGCACAGATACGCAGTATTTT; CDR3 protein: CASSERTSTDTQYF
V gene: TRBV18; J gene: TRBJ1-1; clone size: once; D gene: .; CDR3 DNA: TGTGCCAGCTCACCACAGACTTTGAACACTGAAGCTTTCTTT; CDR3 protein: CASSPQTLNTEAFF
V gene: TRBV18; J gene: TRBJ1-1; clone size: .; D gene: .; CDR3 DNA: TGTGCCAGCTCACCCTCTTTAACTCTAGATGAAGCTTTCTTT; CDR3 protein: CASSPSLTLDEAFF
V gene: TRBV6-5; J gene: TRBJ2-5; clone size: .; D gene: TRBD2; CDR3 DNA: TGTGCCAGCTCCGGCGGTCGAGCGGGACAAGAGACCCAGTACTTC; CDR3 protein: CASSGGRAGQETQYF
V gene: TRBV15; J gene: TRBJ1-5; clone size: .; D gene: TRBD1; CDR3 DNA: TGTGCCACCAGCAGGACAGGGAGGAACCAGCCCCAGCATTTT; CDR3 protein: CATSRTGRNQPQHF
V gene: TRBV18; J gene: TRBJ2-2; clone size: .; D gene: .; CDR3 DNA: TGTGCCAGCTCCGACTCTACCGCGAACACCGGGGAGCTGTTTTTT; CDR3 protein: CASSDSTANTGELFF
V gene: TRBV9; J gene: TRBJ2-1; clone size: .; D gene: TRBD2; CDR3 DNA: TGTGCCAGCAGCGTAGATAGCGGGAGGGCCAGGTCCTACAATGAGCAGTTCTTC; CDR3 protein: CASSVDSGRARSYNEQFF
V gene: TRBV19; J gene: TRBJ1-5; clone size: .; D gene: TRBD1; CDR3 DNA: TGTGCCAGTAGTATCAGGGGGGATCAGCCCCAGCATTTT; CDR3 protein: CASSIRGDQPQHF
V gene: TRBV7-3; J gene: TRBJ2-2; clone size: .; D gene: TRBD2; CDR3 DNA: TGTGCCAGCAGCCTAGGACTAGCGGGAACAGGGGAGCTGTTTTTT; CDR3 protein: CASSLGLAGTGELFF
V gene: TRBV28; J gene: TRBJ1-2; clone size: .; D gene: .; CDR3 DNA: TGTGCCAGCAGTTTGTCAGCCCCGGGGGGCTACACCTTC; CDR3 protein: CASSLSAPGGYTF
V gene: TRBV19; J gene: TRBJ2-3; clone size: .; D gene: TRBD2; CDR3 DNA: TGTGCCAGTAATACTCCGGGACTAGATGATACGCAGTATTTT; CDR3 protein: CASNTPGLDDTQYF
V gene: TRBV5-1; J gene: TRBJ2-7; clone size: .; D gene: TRBD1; CDR3 DNA: TGCGCCAGCTCTCAAACGGGACAGGCTTACGAGCAGTACTTC; CDR3 protein: CASSQTGQAYEQYF
V gene: TRBV4-1; J gene: TRBJ1-1; clone size: .; D gene: .; CDR3 DNA: TGCGCCAGCAGCCAACGCAGGGGTACTAACACTGAAGCTTTCTTT; CDR3 protein: CASSQRRGTNTEAFF
V gene: TRBV6-4; J gene: TRBJ1-5; clone size: once; D gene: .; CDR3 DNA: TGTGCCATCCGGGGTCCCCAGCATTTT; CDR3 protein: CAIRGPQHF
V gene: TRBV28; J gene: TRBJ1-3; clone size: .; D gene: TRBD1; CDR3 DNA: TGTGCCAGCAGTCAAATATTACACAGGGGGTCCTACTCTGGAAACACCATATATTTT; CDR3 protein: CASSQILHRGSYSGNTIYF
V gene: TRBV5-8; J gene: TRBJ2-7; clone size: .; D gene: .; CDR3 DNA: TGTGCCAGCAGCTTGGGGGCCTACTACGAGCAGTACTTC; CDR3 protein: CASSLGAYYEQYF
V gene: TRBV11-2; J gene: TRBJ2-7; clone size: .; D gene: TRBD2; CDR3 DNA: TGTGCCAGCAGCTCCCTCCGCGGGAGGACCCCTGTCGAGCAGTACTTC; CDR3 protein: CASSSLRGRTPVEQYF
V gene: TRBV4-1; J gene: TRBJ1-5; clone size: .; D gene: .; CDR3 DNA: TGCGCCAGCAGCCGGACAGTTAACGATCAGCCCCAGCATTTT; CDR3 protein: CASSRTVNDQPQHF
V gene: TRBV10-3; J gene: TRBJ1-5; clone size: .; D gene: .; CDR3 DNA: TGTGCCATTGGGGGAGGGCAGGGGAATCAGCCCCAGCATTTT; CDR3 protein: CAIGGGQGNQPQHF
V gene: TRBV29-1; J gene: TRBJ1-2; clone size: .; D gene: .; CDR3 DNA: TGCAGCGCTGGCGGGGGCGCCTATGGCTACACCTTC; CDR3 protein: CSAGGGAYGYTF
V gene: TRBV6-4; J gene: TRBJ1-5; clone size: few; D gene: .; CDR3 DNA: TGTGCCAGCAGTGACTGGGGTCAGGGATATAGCAATCAGCCCCAGCATTTT; CDR3 protein: CASSDWGQGYSNQPQHF
V gene: TRBV6-5; J gene: TRBJ1-4; clone size: .; D gene: TRBD1; CDR3 DNA: TGTGCCAGCAGTCGTACAGGGGGTGGTGGTGAAAAACTGTTTTTT; CDR3 protein: CASSRTGGGGEKLFF
V gene: TRBV9; J gene: TRBJ1-3; clone size: .; D gene: .; CDR3 DNA: TGTGCCAGCAGCGTAGGGGGACTCTCTGGAAACACCATATATTTT; CDR3 protein: CASSVGGLSGNTIYF
V gene: TRBV27; J gene: TRBJ2-5; clone size: few; D gene: .; CDR3 DNA: TGTGCCAGCAACGAGAGGGGGTTCCAAGAGACCCAGTACTTC; CDR3 protein: CASNERGFQETQYF
V gene: TRBV28; J gene: TRBJ1-4; clone size: .; D gene: .; CDR3 DNA: TGTGCCAGCACCCGGGGGAATGAAAAACTGTTTTTT; CDR3 protein: CASTRGNEKLFF
V gene: TRBV28; J gene: TRBJ2-7; clone size: .; D gene: .; CDR3 DNA: TGTGCCAGCAGTTTATGGTTAGGGGGGGGCTCCTACGAGCAGTACTTC; CDR3 protein: CASSLWLGGGSYEQYF
V gene: TRBV10-3; J gene: TRBJ2-3; clone size: .; D gene: .; CDR3 DNA: TGTGCCATCAGTGAAGGAGGGGCAGATACGCAGTATTTT; CDR3 protein: CAISEGGADTQYF
V gene: TRBV4-1; J gene: TRBJ2-5; clone size: .; D gene: .; CDR3 DNA: TGCGCCAGCAGCCAAACTAACAGGGCCGAGACCCAGTACTTC; CDR3 protein: CASSQTNRAETQYF
V gene: TRBV24-1; J gene: TRBJ2-6; clone size: .; D gene: .; CDR3 DNA: TGTGCCACCAGTGATAATCGGGCTGGGGCCAACGTCCTGACTTTC; CDR3 protein: CATSDNRAGANVLTF